Listed here is a single T cell receptor (beta chain). PCR employed 60 Vbeta and 13 Jbeta primers. Profiled with immunoSEQ multiplex PCR; TCRdb holds only in-frame clones, not every one. The sample lists approximately 100,000 clones; 78% were seen once. This specimen belongs to a study of cytomegalovirus exposure and HLA in healthy donors. Germline CDR1 and CDR2: SGHTA and FQGTGA. The CDR3 is made up of 18 amino acids. V was clipped by 2 bases and J by 0 bases, with 17 bases between them. This TCR came from a woman aged 40 to 50 in good health and CMV-seropositive. Source material: PBMCs. V and J are TRBV7-3 and TRBJ2-1; possibly TRBD2 for D (6 bases). The CDR3, as DNA: TGTGCCAGCAGCTTAGGGGGGAGTCCCTACTCCTCCTACAATGAGCAGTTCTTC. Protein product: CASSLGGSPYSSYNEQFF.